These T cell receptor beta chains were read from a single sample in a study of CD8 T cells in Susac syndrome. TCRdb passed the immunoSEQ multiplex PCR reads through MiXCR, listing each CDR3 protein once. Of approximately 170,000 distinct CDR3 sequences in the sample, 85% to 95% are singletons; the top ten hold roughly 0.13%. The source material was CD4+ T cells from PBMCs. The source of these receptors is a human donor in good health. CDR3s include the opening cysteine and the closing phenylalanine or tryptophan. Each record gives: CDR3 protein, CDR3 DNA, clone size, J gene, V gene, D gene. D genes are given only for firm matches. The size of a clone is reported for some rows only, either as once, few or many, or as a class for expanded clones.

CSVENSTTYEQYF | TGCAGCGTTGAAAACTCTACCACATACGAGCAGTACTTC | NA | TRBJ2-7 | TRBV29-1 | NA
CSARAFAGLPGIAQFF | TGCAGTGCTAGAGCTTTTGCAGGCCTCCCTGGGATCGCCCAGTTCTTC | NA | TRBJ2-1 | TRBV20-1 | NA
CASSIGTAQETQYF | TGTGCCAGCAGCATTGGGACAGCCCAAGAGACCCAGTACTTC | NA | TRBJ2-5 | TRBV9 | TRBD1
CASSVWRQGRTDTQYF | TGTGCCAGCAGCGTCTGGAGGCAGGGAAGGACAGATACGCAGTATTTT | once | TRBJ2-3 | TRBV3-1 | NA
CASSLGAGNQPQHF | TGTGCCAGCAGCTTAGGAGCGGGCAATCAGCCCCAGCATTTT | NA | TRBJ1-5 | TRBV5-6 | NA
CASSEATSMEGRQYF | TGTGCCAGCAGTGAAGCGACATCTATGGAAGGACGGCAGTACTTC | NA | TRBJ2-7 | TRBV6-1 | NA
CASSRDRTSSYNSPLHF | TGTGCCAGCAGCCGGGACAGAACAAGCTCCTATAATTCACCCCTCCACTTT | NA | TRBJ1-6 | TRBV7-6 | TRBD1
CASKSSGDIYNEQFF | TGTGCCAGCAAGAGTAGCGGGGACATCTACAATGAGCAGTTCTTC | NA | TRBJ2-1 | TRBV2 | TRBD2
CASSLGQGGTDTQYF | TGTGCCAGCAGCTTGGGACAGGGAGGCACAGATACGCAGTATTTT | NA | TRBJ2-3 | TRBV7-3 | TRBD1
CSVERAGELFF | TGCAGCGTTGAACGGGCCGGGGAGCTGTTTTTT | NA | TRBJ2-2 | TRBV29-1 | NA
CAWTYSGNTIYF | TGTGCCTGGACCTACTCTGGAAACACCATATATTTT | NA | TRBJ1-3 | TRBV30 | NA
CASSLTPGVSTEAFF | TGCGCCAGCAGCTTAACCCCGGGGGTGAGCACTGAAGCTTTCTTT | few | TRBJ1-1 | TRBV5-1 | NA
CASSLTDGQPQHF | TGTGCCAGCAGTTTAACAGATGGTCAGCCCCAGCATTTT | NA | TRBJ1-5 | TRBV28 | NA
CASGNGPGKLFF | TGTGCCAGCGGCAATGGTCCGGGAAAACTGTTTTTT | NA | TRBJ1-4 | TRBV7-9 | NA
CAWSTGTGDQPQHF | TGTGCCTGGAGTACGGGGACAGGAGATCAGCCCCAGCATTTT | NA | TRBJ1-5 | TRBV30 | TRBD1
CSGMGLARETQYF | TGCAGCGGTATGGGACTAGCGCGGGAGACCCAGTACTTC | NA | TRBJ2-5 | TRBV29-1 | TRBD2
CSALPTSGGLIEQFF | TGCAGTGCCCTCCCGACTAGCGGGGGGCTTATAGAGCAGTTCTTC | NA | TRBJ2-1 | TRBV20-1 | TRBD2
CASGFGTGASYEQYF | TGTGCCAGCGGATTCGGGACAGGGGCTTCCTACGAGCAGTACTTC | NA | TRBJ2-7 | TRBV12-3/TRBV12-4 | TRBD1
CASSSTGTGVSQYF | TGTGCCAGTAGTAGCACCGGGACAGGGGTTTCCCAGTACTTC | NA | TRBJ2-5 | TRBV19 | TRBD1
CASSDGLELSQYF | TGTGCCAGCAGTGATGGATTAGAGCTATCGCAGTATTTT | NA | TRBJ2-3 | TRBV6-1 | NA
CASSFDGWGPTDTQYF | TGTGCCAGCAGCTTCGATGGTTGGGGGCCCACAGATACGCAGTATTTT | NA | TRBJ2-3 | TRBV7-9 | NA
CSVGDRDTEAFF | TGCAGCGTGGGAGACAGGGACACTGAAGCTTTCTTT | NA | TRBJ1-1 | TRBV29-1 | TRBD1
CASSLSAGARNEQYF | TGTGCCAGCAGCCTCTCAGCTGGAGCTCGGAACGAGCAGTACTTC | NA | TRBJ2-7 | TRBV3-1 | NA
CASSLGGKAFF | TGTGCCAGCAGCTTGGGAGGGAAAGCTTTCTTT | NA | TRBJ1-1 | TRBV5-6 | NA
CAWRSWAPTGSGELFF | TGTGCCTGGAGGTCCTGGGCCCCAACAGGGTCCGGGGAGCTGTTTTTT | NA | TRBJ2-2 | TRBV30 | NA
CASSPPGPMNTEAFF | TGTGCCAGCTCACCCCCCGGACCCATGAACACTGAAGCTTTCTTT | NA | TRBJ1-1 | TRBV18 | NA
CASSREGAATNEKLFF | TGCGCCAGCAGCCGGGAGGGGGCCGCAACTAATGAAAAACTGTTTTTT | NA | TRBJ1-4 | TRBV4-1 | TRBD1
CASSLAQVAEAFF | TGCGCCAGCAGCTTGGCACAGGTGGCTGAAGCTTTCTTT | few | TRBJ1-1 | TRBV5-1 | NA
CASSVDTGGRETQYF | TGTGCCAGCAGCGTAGACACGGGGGGCCGTGAGACCCAGTACTTC | NA | TRBJ2-5 | TRBV9 | NA
CASSPWTGNSGNTIYF | TGCGCCAGCAGCCCCTGGACAGGGAACTCTGGAAACACCATATATTTT | once | TRBJ1-3 | TRBV5-1 | TRBD1
CASSLEPYPRNGYTF | TGTGCCAGCAGCTTGGAGCCCTACCCTAGGAATGGCTACACCTTC | NA | TRBJ1-2 | TRBV5-4 | NA
CASSSPSEAGELFF | TGTGCCAGCAGCTCGCCTAGCGAAGCCGGGGAGCTGTTTTTT | NA | TRBJ2-2 | TRBV5-4 | NA
CASNQPGGSLNTQYF | TGTGCCAGCAACCAACCAGGGGGGTCGTTAAATACGCAGTATTTT | NA | TRBJ2-3 | TRBV7-9 | NA
CASSLRTGGTDTQYF | TGTGCCAGCAGCCTGAGGACAGGGGGCACAGATACGCAGTATTTT | once | TRBJ2-3 | TRBV3-1 | TRBD1
CASSLREGGSGYTF | TGTGCCAGCAGCTTAAGGGAAGGGGGGAGTGGCTACACCTTC | NA | TRBJ1-2 | TRBV7-2 | NA